Listed here are 17 T cell receptor beta chains from one sample, sequenced in a study of shared clonotypes between healthy human individuals. This table comes from immunoSEQ multiplex PCR, and its TCRdb copy is limited to in-frame clones, with some not included. This table holds under 1 million clones, nearly 95% found once. CD45RO negativity and positive selection for CCR7 defined naive CD8 cells, a population that excluded terminally differentiated effector memory CD45RA+ cells. What was sequenced was naive CD8+ T cells sorted from blood. The receptors here all came from a man aged 25-40 years in good health.

The chain joins TRBV7-9 to TRBJ2-7; TRBD1 is a possible D gene (6 bases). The CDR3 spans 14 residues. The ends were cut back, 5 bases at V and 6 bases at J, with 17 bases in the middle. Germline V CDR1 and CDR2: SEHNR, FQNEAQ (reference sequence). The CDR3 nucleotides read TGTGCCAGCAGCCTTTCCAGGGGCTGGCCCGAGCAGTACTTC. Protein: CASSLSRGWPEQYF.

The rearrangement joins TRBV19 to TRBJ2-1, with TRBD2 as a possible D gene (6 bases). The CDR3 runs to 13 residues. The V end lost 5 bases, the J end lost 7 bases, and 12 bases lay between the germline ends. CDR1 is LNHDA and CDR2 is SQIVND in the germline V gene (reference sequence). The CDR3 DNA reads TGTGCCAGTAGTTTTCGGGACTTAAATGAGCAGTTCTTC. Translated, it gives CASSFRDLNEQFF.

The V and J genes are TRBV19 and TRBJ1-4; TRBD1 is a possible D gene (6 bases). This CDR3 has 15 residues. The germline gives CDR1 LNHDA, CDR2 SQIVND (reference sequence). V lost 1 base, J lost 7 bases, and 13 bases lay in between. CDR3 sequence: CASSIVGTRGEKLFF. CDR3 coding DNA: TGTGCCAGTAGTATAGTCGGGACACGGGGTGAAAAACTGTTTTTT.

This clone was recorded only once. The CDR3: CASSLEQGVNEQFF. CDR3 sequence (DNA): TGTGCCAGCAGCTTAGAACAGGGGGTTAATGAGCAGTTCTTC. V and J are TRBV7-9 and TRBJ2-1; 8 bases line up with TRBD1. The CDR3 has 14 amino acids. CDR1 and CDR2 from the germline V gene are SEHNR and FQNEAQ (reference sequence). Unmatched junction bases numbered 3, after V lost 1 base and J lost 7 bases.

This sequence joins TRBV19 and TRBJ2-2, with 9 bases identical to TRBD2. V trimming: 7 bases; J trimming: 6 bases; junction bases outside the gene matches: 6. The CDR3 sequence is 14 residues long. Per germline, CDR1 LNHDA and CDR2 SQIVND (reference sequence). The CDR3 region is CASNLAGAPGELFF. As DNA, the CDR3 is TGTGCCAGTAATTTAGCGGGAGCCCCCGGGGAGCTGTTTTTT.

The rearrangement uses TRBV7-9 and TRBJ2-7, with TRBD1 identical over 7 bases. The CDR3 spans 14 residues. The germline V gene encodes CDR1 SEHNR and CDR2 FQNEAQ (reference sequence). J was trimmed by 5 bases and V by 3 bases; bases with no gene match: 7. CDR3 sequence (DNA): TGTGCCAGCAGCTTTGAGACAGGGTACCACGAGCAGTACTTC. Translated: CASSFETGYHEQYF.

The V call is TRBV6-6, the J call TRBJ2-1; 13 bases fit TRBD2. The CDR3 has 15 residues. Germline V CDR1 and CDR2: MNHNY, SVGAGI (reference sequence). The J segment lost 13 bases and the V segment lost 2 bases, leaving 8 bases of the junction unmatched. The CDR3 loop is CASSYDVTSGRSQFF. CDR3 sequence (DNA): TGTGCCAGCAGTTACGACGTGACTAGCGGGAGGTCCCAGTTCTTC.

The chain uses TRBV29-1 and TRBJ2-3, with 13 bases identical to TRBD2. Germline V gene data show CDR1 as SQVTM and CDR2 as ANQGSEA. After removal of 6 bases from V and 6 bases from J, the junction contained 9 bases not matched to a gene. The CDR3 is 15 amino acids. The CDR3 here is CSVGGGLAGEDTQYF. The CDR3 DNA follows: TGCAGCGTAGGCGGCGGACTAGCGGGAGAGGATACGCAGTATTTT.

The rearrangement links TRBV7-8 to TRBJ2-2, with 7 nucleotides matching TRBD1. V shed 4 bases, J shed 2 bases, and the junction held 4 bases outside the gene matches. In germline, CDR1 is SGHVS, CDR2 FQNEAQ. The CDR3 contains 15 residues. Here the CDR3 DNA reads TGTGCCAGCAGCTCGGGACAGAGAAACACCGGGGAGCTGTTTTTT. Amino acids: CASSSGQRNTGELFF.

The chain links TRBV27 to TRBJ2-7, with 7 bases matching TRBD1. CDR3 size: 14 residues. Per the germline V gene, CDR1 is MNHEY and CDR2 is SMNVEV (reference sequence). Trimming removed 5 bases from V and 4 bases from J; junction bases left unmatched: 8. The CDR3 DNA is TGTGCCAGCAGTGCCGGGACAGACGGATACGAGCAGTACTTC. Residues: CASSAGTDGYEQYF.

Regarding this clone: Other DNA sequences in this sample translate to the same CDR3. The chain recombines TRBV27 with TRBJ2-3; D is undetermined. V gave up 2 bases and J gave up 1 base, with 7 bases separating them. The germline V gene encodes CDR1 MNHEY and CDR2 SMNVEV (reference sequence). This CDR3 is built from 14 residues. The CDR3 loop reads CASSLPGRTDTQYF. In DNA, the CDR3 is TGTGCCAGCAGTTTACCTGGGCGCACAGATACGCAGTATTTT.

This clone was seen just once. The rearrangement joins TRBV2 to TRBJ2-5, with 8 bases matching TRBD2. V shed 4 bases and J 4 bases; nucleotides not matched to a gene: 8. Germline V CDR1 and CDR2: SNHLY, FYNNEI. This CDR3 has 15 residues. This chain's CDR3 is CASSGTSKTGETQYF. The DNA of the CDR3 is TGTGCCAGCAGTGGGACTAGCAAGACCGGAGAGACCCAGTACTTC. The full variable domain, in which reference TRBV2 and TRBJ2-5 provide the parts outside the CDR3, is EPEVTQTPSHQVTQMGQEVILRCVPISNHLYFYWYRQILGQKVEFLVSFYNNEISEKSEIFDDQFSVERPDGSNFTLKIRSTKLEDSAMYFCASSGTSKTGETQYFGPGTRLLVL.

Points on this clone: This sample also contains other DNA sequences that code for the same CDR3. CDR3 loop: CASSPGQSTDTQYF. The CDR3, as DNA: TGTGCCAGCTCTCCGGGACAAAGCACAGATACGCAGTATTTT. The V call is TRBV9, the J call TRBJ2-3; D may be TRBD1 (6 bases). V was pared by 7 bases and J by 0 bases, with 12 bases between. The CDR3 covers 14 residues. The germline gives CDR1 SGDLS, CDR2 YYNGEE.

This clone was detected only once. The rearrangement links TRBV1 to TRBJ2-7; the table's D gene call, TRBD2, was not cross checked with the DNA. TRBV1 is termed a pseudogene. The CDR3 sequence is 13 residues long. The CDR3 bases are TGCACCAGCAGCCAACCCGCTAACCCCGAGCAGTACTTC. It specifies CTSSQPANPEQYF.

Written as DNA, the CDR3 is TGCAGCGTTCGTGTAGCGGGAGATAGGAATGAGCAGTTCTTC. Amino acid sequence: CSVRVAGDRNEQFF. The rearrangement joins TRBV29-1 to TRBJ2-1, with 9 bases matching TRBD2. This CDR3 spans 14 amino acids. V was clipped by 5 bases and J by 7 bases; unmatched bases: 9. Germline CDR1 reads SQVTM; CDR2 reads ANQGSEA.

The chain combines TRBV9 with TRBJ2-1; D is perhaps TRBD1 or TRBD2 (5 bases each). The germline V and J ends were trimmed by 3 bases and 3 bases, with 13 bases remaining between them. CDR1 is SGDLS and CDR2 is YYNGEE in the germline V gene. The CDR3 spans 15 residues. In nucleotides, the CDR3 is TGTGCCAGCAGCGATGGGGGTTTAGGCTACAATGAGCAGTTCTTC. Translating gives CASSDGGLGYNEQFF. Full variable domain (rest looked up from reference TRBV9 and TRBJ2-1): DSGVTQTPKHLITATGQRVTLRCSPRSGDLSVYWYQQSLDQGLQFLIQYYNGEERAKGNILERFSAQQFPDLHSELNLSSLELGDSALYFCASSDGGLGYNEQFFGPGTRLTVL.

This clone occurred once. V gene TRBV4-3 combines with J gene TRBJ1-2; no clear D. Germline-derived CDR1 and CDR2 are LGHNA and YSLEER. The CDR3 totals 12 residues. The V gene lost 0 bases and the J gene lost 8 bases, with 7 bases spanning the gap. The CDR3 region has the DNA TGCGCCAGCAGCCAAGATTCCACGGGCTACACCTTC. Its translation: CASSQDSTGYTF.